This passage covers 22 T cell receptor beta chains from one sample sequenced in a study of T cells in Graves' hyperthyroidism and ophthalmopathy. Amplification yielded TCR beta CDR3 regions, with RNA transcripts as the source. TCR CDR3 underwent first-round RT-PCR with the HTBI primer set. TCRdb fed the multiplex PCR reads into MiXCR, producing one record per CDR3 protein. The sample shows more than 100,000 distinct CDR3 sequences, roughly 44% of them seen only once. Specimen: blood. The source is a middle-aged man with Graves' hyperthyroidism.

Concerning this clonotype itself: This may stem from a read error, because a much larger clone lies one nucleotide away. The chain links TRBV2 to TRBJ1-4; TRBD1 matches 7 bases. Germline V gene lookup returns CDR1 SNHLY and CDR2 FYNNEI. J gave up 6 bases and V 5 bases, and 9 bases lay outside the gene matches. CDR3 length equals 15 residues. CDR3 DNA: TGTGCCAGCAGTACCACCGGGACAGAGTATGAAAAACTGTTTTTT. Residues: CASSTTGTEYEKLFF.

This clonotype was seen many times. J is TRBJ2-1 and V is TRBV19; TRBD2 aligns across 8 bases. The junction had 5 bases not matched to a gene; V was cut back by 4 bases and J by 3 bases. The CDR3 covers 15 residues. In germline, CDR1 is LNHDA, CDR2 SQIVND (reference sequence). The CDR3 bases are TGTGCCAGTAGTAAGGAGCGGGGGTTCTACAATGAGCAGTTCTTC. It codes for CASSKERGFYNEQFF.

The chain carries TRBV9 and TRBJ2-1; the match to TRBD2 covers 9 bases. Germline loops: CDR1 SGDLS, CDR2 YYNGEE. CDR3 length equals 16 residues. J gave up 2 bases and V 0 bases, and 3 bases lay outside the gene matches. The CDR3 DNA reads TGTGCCAGCAGCGTAGGCCCTAGCGGGACCTACAATGAGCAGTTCTTC. As protein: CASSVGPSGTYNEQFF.

This clonotype occurred many times. This chain connects TRBV20-1 to TRBJ2-7; 9 nucleotides agree with TRBD2. CDR1 is DFQATT and CDR2 is SNEGSKA in the germline V gene (reference sequence). The ends lost 3 bases at V and 2 bases at J; junction bases unmatched: 8. The CDR3 sequence is 15 residues long. In DNA, the CDR3 is TGCAGTGCTAGCGACCTAGCGGGGAAGACCTACGAGCAGTACTTC. As protein: CSASDLAGKTYEQYF.

The J gene is TRBJ2-3, the V gene TRBV2; D possibly matches TRBD1 or TRBD2 (5 bases each). Germline assignment: CDR1 SNHLY and CDR2 FYNNEI. This CDR3 has 14 amino acids. The germline V and J ends were trimmed by 4 bases and 6 bases, with 14 bases remaining between them. CDR3 DNA sequence: TGTGCCAGCAGTGCTAACCCCGGGGCGGATACGCAGTATTTT. It specifies CASSANPGADTQYF.

V and J are TRBV15 and TRBJ2-6; D is ambiguous. The germline gives CDR1 LNHNV, CDR2 YYDKDF (reference sequence). V was trimmed by 3 bases and J by 0 bases, leaving 9 bases between them. The CDR3 extends over 16 amino acids. CDR3 DNA: TGTGCCACCAGCAGCTACGTTATCTCTGGGGCCAACGTCCTGACTTTC. This gives the protein CATSSYVISGANVLTF.

This clonotype appeared many times. This chain joins TRBV7-8 and TRBJ1-6, with unresolved D. There are 16 residues in the CDR3. The V gene's germline CDR1 is SGHVS and CDR2 FQNEAQ. V gave up 1 base and J gave up 2 bases, with 9 bases separating them. The CDR3 is CASSLDEPTYNSPLHF. The CDR3 bases are TGTGCCAGCAGCTTAGATGAGCCTACCTATAATTCACCCCTCCACTTT.

In its sample, this clonotype was seen many times. The CDR3 loop reads CASSLAGGEAFF. CDR3 bases: TGTGCCAGCAGCCTCGCAGGGGGTGAAGCTTTCTTT. The chain links TRBV7-3 to TRBJ1-1, with 7 bases identical to TRBD1. The V gene's germline CDR1 is SGHTA and CDR2 FQGTGA. Trimming removed 5 bases from V and 7 bases from J; junction bases left unmatched: 4. This CDR3 is built from 12 residues.

The chain recombines TRBV15 with TRBJ2-3, with TRBD2 identical over 8 bases. V lost 3 bases to trimming and J lost 4 bases; unmatched junction nucleotides: 9. Germline CDR1 reads LNHNV; CDR2 reads YYDKDF (reference sequence). The CDR3 length is 16 residues. In nucleotides, the CDR3 is TGTGCCACCAGCAGCGTAGGGAGTAGCGGGGCAGATACGCAGTATTTT. Encoded protein: CATSSVGSSGADTQYF.

This chain joins TRBV6-5 and TRBJ1-2; 9 nucleotides align to TRBD1. In germline, CDR1 is MNHEY, CDR2 SVGAGI. The CDR3 is 13 amino acids. V shed 2 bases and J 9 bases; nucleotides not matched to a gene: 4. The CDR3 spells CASSYIGTGSYTF. CDR3 nucleotide sequence: TGTGCCAGCAGTTACATTGGGACAGGGAGCTACACCTTC.

This sequence joins TRBV10-1 and TRBJ2-7; 7 nucleotides agree with TRBD1. This CDR3 is 15 amino acids long. Trimming cost V 5 bases and J 5 bases; bases outside gene matches: 12. Germline V lookup: CDR1 WNHNN, CDR2 SYGVQD (reference sequence). CDR3 in amino acids: CASSTWTGRVNEQYF. The CDR3 DNA sequence: TGCGCCAGCAGTACCTGGACAGGTAGGGTCAACGAGCAGTACTTC.

The CDR3 is CASSAGISNTGELFF. The CDR3 region has the DNA TGCGCCAGCAGTGCCGGGATCTCCAACACCGGGGAGCTGTTTTTT. The chain couples TRBV10-1 to TRBJ2-2; TRBD2 is a possible D gene (5 bases). The CDR3 sequence is 15 residues long. Trimming removed 4 bases from V and 2 bases from J, with 11 bases in between. Germline V gene lookup returns CDR1 WNHNN and CDR2 SYGVQD (reference sequence).

This clonotype was recorded at least ten times. The chain has TRBV20-1 and TRBJ1-2; 8 bases line up with TRBD1. J gave up 6 bases and V 8 bases, and 11 bases lay outside the gene matches. The CDR3 length is 13 residues. Germline lookup yields CDR1 DFQATT and CDR2 SNEGSKA (reference sequence). CDR3 in DNA: TGCAGTTGTCCGAGACAGGGGTTCGATGGCTACACCTTC. Translated: CSCPRQGFDGYTF.

This clonotype was counted at least ten times. The CDR3 DNA follows: TGTGCCAGCAGTTACCCACAGGGGACGGAGACCCAGTACTTC. Translating it yields CASSYPQGTETQYF. The chain employs TRBV6-6 and TRBJ2-5; 7 nucleotides agree with TRBD1. In germline, CDR1 is MNHNY, CDR2 SVGAGI (reference sequence). V shed 2 bases, J shed 5 bases, and the junction held 5 bases outside the gene matches. This CDR3 is 14 amino acids long.

V and J are TRBV20-1 and TRBJ2-1; 9 positions match TRBD1. Germline V gene data show CDR1 as DFQATT and CDR2 as SNEGSKA (reference sequence). V was pared by 0 bases and J by 0 bases, with 6 bases of the junction left unmatched. The CDR3 is 17 residues long. CDR3 DNA sequence: TGCAGTGCTAGAGATCCAGAGACAGGGGGCTCCTACAATGAGCAGTTCTTC. Its protein is CSARDPETGGSYNEQFF.

The rearrangement links TRBV2 to TRBJ1-6; D gene unclear. The CDR3 is made up of 15 amino acids. V was clipped by 4 bases and J by 8 bases, with 15 bases between them. The germline V gene encodes CDR1 SNHLY and CDR2 FYNNEI. In nucleotides, the CDR3 is TGTGCCAGCAGTGCTAGACCACGAGGAGATTCACCCCTCCACTTT. This encodes CASSARPRGDSPLHF.

This clonotype occurred many times. At one end, the junction sequence differs from germline, possibly due to a read error. The chain combines TRBV15 with TRBJ2-6; 12 nucleotides match TRBD2. This CDR3 spans 15 amino acids. Per germline, CDR1 LNHNV and CDR2 YYDKDF (reference sequence). In nucleotides, the CDR3 is TGTGCCACCAGCAGAGGGACTAGCGGGGCCTACGTCCTGACTTTC. Translation gives CATSRGTSGAYVLTF.

Regarding this clonotype: The CDR3 ends on some other residue instead of the conserved phenylalanine or tryptophan, so this is likely a read error. The DNA is left out, because the CDR3 cannot be placed on it with certainty; the CDR3 is given as TCRdb lists it. The V gene is TRBV29-1, the J gene TRBJ1-5. A total of 17 residues make up the CDR3, ends included. Germline CDR1 and CDR2: SQVTM and ANQGSEA. Here the CDR3 reads CSVEVAGPTYSNQPQLL.

This clonotype appeared many times. V gene TRBV7-9 combines with J gene TRBJ2-7; 11 bases are shared with TRBD2. CDR1 is SEHNR, CDR2 FQNEAQ, per germline (reference sequence). The CDR3 has 16 amino acids. V shed 5 bases and J 0 bases; nucleotides not matched to a gene: 6. CDR3 nucleotide sequence: TGTGCCAGCAGCAGCTCTAGCGGGGGGCCCTCCTACGAGCAGTACTTC. It yields the protein CASSSSSGGPSYEQYF.

The V gene is TRBV20-1, the J gene TRBJ2-7; TRBD1 matches at 11 bases. The germline V gene encodes CDR1 DFQATT and CDR2 SNEGSKA (reference sequence). The CDR3 consists of 12 residues. Unmatched junction bases numbered 5, after V lost 3 bases and J lost 10 bases. The CDR3 DNA sequence: TGCAGTGCTAGGGGGACAGGGGGTCCACAGTACTTC. Protein sequence: CSARGTGGPQYF.

This clonotype has a count of ten or more. The chain combines TRBV12-3 or TRBV12-4 with TRBJ2-5; 7 bases are shared with TRBD1. This CDR3 region has 16 residues. V was clipped by 2 bases and J by 4 bases; unmatched bases: 10. In DNA form, the CDR3 reads TGTGCCAGCAGTTTAACCTCCCTGAGGGGGCGAGAGACCCAGTACTTC. This encodes CASSLTSLRGRETQYF.

The chain uses TRBV12-3 or TRBV12-4 and TRBJ2-5; 12 nucleotides match TRBD1. The CDR3 consists of 15 residues. The J segment lost 5 bases and the V segment lost 5 bases, leaving 6 bases of the junction unmatched. This chain's CDR3 is CASSPGQGAKETQYF. CDR3 nucleotide sequence: TGTGCCAGCAGTCCGGGACAGGGGGCGAAGGAGACCCAGTACTTC.